The clone carrying this TCR beta chain was recorded only once. Its antigen is not identified. Germline and junction disagree at one end, which may indicate a read error. These data come from a study of memory CD4+ T cells and cytomegalovirus serostatus. Study findings and constraints: Of roughly 180 reported CMV TCRbeta sequences, roughly 70 were found in memory CD4+ repertoires. Median bootstrapped AUC for CMV status was about 0.94 originally, 0.75 to 0.91 US-trained.

Some clones are missing from TCRdb's copy, which holds only in-frame ones; the method was immunoSEQ multiplex PCR. Here the sample spans 75,000 to 95,000 clones, around 80% being singletons. Single viable CD3+CD4+CD8-CD45RO+ cells were sorted as the memory CD4+ T cells. The germline gives CDR1 SGHTS, CDR2 YDEGEE. The CDR3 spans 17 residues. This chain connects TRBV5-8 to TRBJ2-5; 10 bases map to TRBD2. The sequence came from an adult in good health and CMV-seronegative. The sequenced sample was memory CD4+ T cells from blood. This chain's CDR3 is CASSLGQRGGYQETQYF. CDR3 nucleotide sequence: TGTGCCAGCAGCTTGGGACAGCGGGGGGGCTATCAAGAAACCCAGTACTTC.